Listed below are T cell receptor beta chains from one sample, sequenced in a study of OX40 agonist ivuxolimab in advanced cancers. Data came from immunoSEQ multiplex PCR; TCRdb stores just in-frame clones and leaves some out. This table has just over 70,000 clones, 80% to 85% appearing once. The sequencing used CD4+ or CD8+ T cells sorted from blood, collected in a trial of the OX40 agonist ivuxolimab. Receptors were obtained from an adult with an advanced solid tumor such as melanoma, head and neck, liver or kidney cancer. Each CDR3 is given with its conserved first and last residue. D genes are given only for firm matches. Not all rows give a size; the values are once, few, many and, for expanded clones, a class.

V gene	D gene	clone size	J gene	CDR3 DNA	CDR3 protein
TRBV7-2	NA	NA	TRBJ1-2	TGTGCCAGCAGCTTAGCCGGCAGGGCTAACTATGGCTACACCTTC	CASSLAGRANYGYTF
TRBV13	NA	NA	TRBJ1-3	TGTGCCAGCAGCTTAGGGACAGACTATGGAAACACCATATATTTT	CASSLGTDYGNTIYF
TRBV7-3	NA	NA	TRBJ2-5	TGTGCCAGCAGCTTAATAGGGGAGACCCAGTACTTC	CASSLIGETQYF
TRBV14	NA	NA	TRBJ1-1	TGTGCCAGCAGCCAAGTCCAAGGGACGGCTTTCTTT	CASSQVQGTAFF
TRBV7-9	NA	NA	TRBJ2-3	TGTGCCAGCAGCTCAAGGGACCTCACAGATACGCAGTATTTT	CASSSRDLTDTQYF
TRBV13	TRBD2	once	TRBJ2-1	TGTGCCAGCAGCTCCCGGACTAGCGCTCCCCTCGATGAGCAGTTCTTC	CASSSRTSAPLDEQFF
TRBV6-6	TRBD1	NA	TRBJ1-6	TGTGCCAGCAGCCAGGGACAGCTCTATAATTCACCCCTCCACTTT	CASSQGQLYNSPLHF
TRBV7-3	TRBD1	once	TRBJ2-5	TGTGCCAGCAGCCCGGGACAGACTATTGAAGAGACCCAGTACTTC	CASSPGQTIEETQYF
TRBV2	NA	NA	TRBJ1-5	TGTGCCAGCAAGGGGCGCCAGGATCAGCCCCAGCATTTT	CASKGRQDQPQHF
TRBV7-2	NA	once	TRBJ2-1	TGTGCCAGCAGCCCTACGAAGATCTACAATGAGCAGTTCTTC	CASSPTKIYNEQFF
TRBV9	NA	once	TRBJ1-3	TGTGCCAGCAGCAGAAGTGGGACCCTCTCTGGAAACACCATATATTTT	CASSRSGTLSGNTIYF
TRBV7-3	TRBD2	NA	TRBJ2-1	TGTGCCAGCAGCCTGGGACTAGCGGGAGAAAATGAGCAGTTCTTC	CASSLGLAGENEQFF
TRBV5-4	TRBD1	NA	TRBJ1-5	TGTGCCAGCAGCCAAGATCTCCCGGGACAGGATCAGCCCCAGCATTTT	CASSQDLPGQDQPQHF
TRBV11-2	NA	NA	TRBJ1-3	TGTGCCAGCAGCCCCATAGGTAGCTCTGGAAACACCATATATTTT	CASSPIGSSGNTIYF
TRBV27	NA	NA	TRBJ2-7	TGTGCCAGCAGTCCTCCTCGGGGGAGTGGGTACGAGCAGTACTTC	CASSPPRGSGYEQYF
TRBV4-1	TRBD2	NA	TRBJ2-5	TGCGCCAGCAGCCAAGAGGTCCTCCTAGCGGGGGGCCAAGAGACCCAGTACTTC	CASSQEVLLAGGQETQYF
TRBV7-3	NA	NA	TRBJ2-5	TGTGCCAGCAGCCCCGGGGTGGGAGTCCAAGAGACCCAGTACTTC	CASSPGVGVQETQYF
TRBV7-9	NA	NA	TRBJ2-1	TGTGCCAGCAGCTTAGACTCTTCCAATGAGCAGTTCTTC	CASSLDSSNEQFF
TRBV11-2	TRBD2	NA	TRBJ2-5	TGTGCCAGCAGCTTAGTTTTAGCGGGTGAGACCCAGTACTTC	CASSLVLAGETQYF
TRBV5-1	NA	NA	TRBJ1-2	TGCGCCAGCAGCTTGGGGAACGCAGGGGACCGGTATGGCTACACCTTC	CASSLGNAGDRYGYTF
TRBV6-6	TRBD2	once	TRBJ2-5	TGTGCCAGCAGCTTGACTAGCGGAGAGGGGGAGACCCAGTACTTC	CASSLTSGEGETQYF
TRBV28	NA	NA	TRBJ1-1	TGTGCCAGCAGTTTAAGGACGATGAAGGGGAACTTT	CASSLRTMKGNF
TRBV5-4	NA	NA	TRBJ2-3	TGTGCCAGCAGCTTGGCAATCCGGACGGCAGCAGATACGCAGTATTTT	CASSLAIRTAADTQYF
TRBV16	NA	NA	TRBJ1-1	TGTGCCAGCAGCCAATCGTACGGGGCGGACACTGAAGCTTTCTTT	CASSQSYGADTEAFF
TRBV5-1	NA	NA	TRBJ2-1	TGCGCCAGCAGCGGAGGGGGCCGCAGTGAGCAGTTCTTC	CASSGGGRSEQFF
TRBV5-1	TRBD2	NA	TRBJ2-1	TGCGCCAGCAGCGGACAGAGCGGGGGCTACAATGAGCAGTTCTTC	CASSGQSGGYNEQFF
TRBV5-1	NA	NA	TRBJ1-1	TGCGCCAGCAGCTTGGCGGACCTCACACCTGAAGCTTTCTTT	CASSLADLTPEAFF
TRBV27	TRBD2	NA	TRBJ2-3	TGTGCCAGCAGTTTACTGGCGGGAGGGCCGTTAGATACGCAGTATTTT	CASSLLAGGPLDTQYF
TRBV7-9	NA	NA	TRBJ1-2	TGTGCCAGCAGCCCTATTGGGGACGGAAGCCGTGGCTACACCTTC	CASSPIGDGSRGYTF
TRBV5-1	NA	NA	TRBJ2-3	TGCGCCAGCAGCTTCAAACTAAAAGGGACAGATACGCAGTATTTT	CASSFKLKGTDTQYF
TRBV9	NA	once	TRBJ2-3	TGTGCCAGCAGCGTAGCTCCAGGAAGCACAGATACGCAGTATTTT	CASSVAPGSTDTQYF
TRBV18	NA	once	TRBJ1-2	TGTGCCAGCTCACCGGAGGGAAAGTCCACATATGGCTACACCTTC	CASSPEGKSTYGYTF
TRBV2	NA	NA	TRBJ1-5	TGTGCCAGCTCGTCGGACAGCAATCAGCCCCAGCATTTT	CASSSDSNQPQHF
TRBV19	NA	few	TRBJ1-4	TGTGCCAGTAGTCCTGGTTGGGATGAAAAACTGTTTTTT	CASSPGWDEKLFF
TRBV5-4	TRBD2	NA	TRBJ2-5	TGTGCCAGCAGCCCGGGACTAGCGGGCGAGACCCAGTACTTC	CASSPGLAGETQYF
TRBV27	TRBD1	NA	TRBJ2-3	TGTGCCAGCAGTTCCCGACAGGGTCGGGATACGCAGTATTTT	CASSSRQGRDTQYF
TRBV6-1	NA	NA	TRBJ2-1	TGTGCCAGCAGGGTCAGGACTATTCGGTACAATGAGCAGTTCTTC	CASRVRTIRYNEQFF
TRBV9	TRBD2	NA	TRBJ2-4	TGTGCCAGCAGCGTAGCGACGGGGGGAATTAGCATTCAGTACTTC	CASSVATGGISIQYF
TRBV2	NA	NA	TRBJ2-3	TGTGCCAGCACCGGCGGCACAGATACGCAGTATTTT	CASTGGTDTQYF
TRBV11-2	TRBD2	NA	TRBJ2-7	TGTGCCAGCAGAATCACGGGGGGTTACGAGCAGTACTTC	CASRITGGYEQYF
TRBV18	NA	once	TRBJ2-2	TGTGCCAGCTCGCTAGAGGCCGGGGAGCTGTTTTTT	CASSLEAGELFF
TRBV6-1	NA	NA	TRBJ2-4	TGTGCCAGCAGAAACCGGGACTTGCAGTACTTC	CASRNRDLQYF
TRBV4-2	TRBD1	NA	TRBJ1-4	TGTGCCAGCAGCCGGAGGCCGGGAGGGACAGGCACCGGAGGGACTAATGAAAAACTGTTTTTT	CASSRRPGGTGTGGTNEKLFF
TRBV28	TRBD2	NA	TRBJ2-5	TGTGCCAGCAGCCGCGGGACTAGCGGGAGGAGTGAGACCCAGTACTTC	CASSRGTSGRSETQYF
TRBV19	NA	NA	TRBJ1-5	TGTGCCAGTAGTTTACAGGGTTCAACCATTGGCAATCAGCCCCAGCATTTT	CASSLQGSTIGNQPQHF